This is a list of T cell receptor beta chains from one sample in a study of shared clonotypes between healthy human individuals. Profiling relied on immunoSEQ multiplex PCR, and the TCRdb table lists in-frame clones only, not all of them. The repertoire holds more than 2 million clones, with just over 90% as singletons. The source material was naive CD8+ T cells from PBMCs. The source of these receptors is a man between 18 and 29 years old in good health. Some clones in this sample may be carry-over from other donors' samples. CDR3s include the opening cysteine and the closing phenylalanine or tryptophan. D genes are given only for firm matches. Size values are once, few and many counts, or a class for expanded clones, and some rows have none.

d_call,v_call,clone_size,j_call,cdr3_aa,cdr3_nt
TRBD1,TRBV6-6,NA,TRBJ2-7,CASRAGQGRLAYEQYF,TGTGCCAGCAGGGCAGGACAGGGCCGTTTGGCCTACGAGCAGTACTTC
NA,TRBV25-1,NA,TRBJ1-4,CASYGGGSSEKLFF,TGTGCCAGCTATGGGGGGGGCTCGAGTGAAAAACTGTTTTTT
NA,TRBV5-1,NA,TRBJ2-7,CASSLEDRPSYEQYF,TGCGCCAGCAGCTTGGAAGACCGGCCCTCCTACGAGCAGTACTTC
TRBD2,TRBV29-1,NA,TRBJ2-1,CSARGTSGPNEQFF,TGCAGCGCCCGCGGGACTAGCGGTCCAAATGAGCAGTTCTTC
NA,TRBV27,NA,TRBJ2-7,CASRPGDNYEQYF,TGTGCCAGCAGGCCAGGAGACAACTACGAGCAGTACTTC
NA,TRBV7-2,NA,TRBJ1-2,CASSLRPPLAYGYTF,TGTGCCAGCAGCTTACGTCCCCCATTGGCCTATGGCTACACCTTC
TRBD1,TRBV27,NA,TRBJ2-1,CASSLAGGGYNEQFF,TGTGCCAGCAGTTTAGCAGGGGGCGGCTACAATGAGCAGTTCTTC
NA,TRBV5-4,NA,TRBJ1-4,CASSSRADPNEKLFF,TGTGCCAGCAGTAGCAGGGCAGACCCTAATGAAAAACTGTTTTTT
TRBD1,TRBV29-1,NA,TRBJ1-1,CSVAQDRGPPRTGTRYMNTEAFF,TGCAGCGTTGCCCAGGACAGGGGGCCCCCCAGAACTGGGACGCGATACATGAACACTGAAGCTTTCTTT
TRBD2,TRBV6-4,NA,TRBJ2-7,CASSDTTSGSSCEQYF,TGTGCCAGCAGTGACACGACTAGCGGGAGTAGTTGCGAGCAGTACTTC
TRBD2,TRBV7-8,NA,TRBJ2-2,CASSSKGLAGVFNTGELFF,TGTGCCAGCAGCTCCAAGGGACTAGCGGGAGTATTCAACACCGGGGAGCTGTTTTTT
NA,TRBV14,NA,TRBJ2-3,CASSHPVTDTQYF,TGTGCCAGCAGCCATCCCGTCACAGATACGCAGTATTTT
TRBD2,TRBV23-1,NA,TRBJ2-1,CASSRLADNEQFF,TGCGCCAGCAGTCGACTAGCGGACAATGAGCAGTTCTTC
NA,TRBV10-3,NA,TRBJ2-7,CAISEAVRSIYEQYF,TGTGCCATCAGTGAGGCGGTCCGAAGTATCTACGAGCAGTACTTC
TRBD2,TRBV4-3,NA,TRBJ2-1,CASAPGLAGINEQFF,TGCGCCAGCGCACCGGGACTAGCGGGAATCAATGAGCAGTTCTTC
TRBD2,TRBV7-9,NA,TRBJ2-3,CASGRALEDTQYF,TGTGCCAGCGGGAGGGCCCTCGAAGATACGCAGTATTTT
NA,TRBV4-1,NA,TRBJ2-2,CASSHRVRDTGELFF,TGCGCCAGCAGTCACAGGGTACGCGACACCGGGGAGCTGTTTTTT
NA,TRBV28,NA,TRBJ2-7,CASSPRRSEQYF,TGTGCCAGCAGCCCCCGTAGGTCCGAGCAGTACTTC
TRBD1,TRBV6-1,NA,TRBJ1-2,CASSEVGTGGIYGYTF,TGTGCCAGCAGTGAAGTTGGGACAGGGGGCATCTATGGCTACACCTTC
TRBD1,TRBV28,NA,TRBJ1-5,CASSPNRGSNQPQHF,TGTGCCAGCAGTCCGAACAGGGGGAGCAATCAGCCCCAGCATTTT
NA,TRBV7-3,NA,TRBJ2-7,CASSEIGGSYEQYF,TGTGCCAGCAGCGAGATAGGGGGCTCCTACGAGCAGTACTTC
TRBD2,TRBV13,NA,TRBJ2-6,CASSPWGAGGPGANVLTF,TGTGCCAGCAGCCCCTGGGGGGCGGGAGGGCCTGGGGCCAACGTCCTGACTTTC
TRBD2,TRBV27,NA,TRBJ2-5,CASSEREAQETQYF,TGTGCCAGCAGTGAGCGGGAGGCCCAAGAGACCCAGTACTTC
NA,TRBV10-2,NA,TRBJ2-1,CASETGGVYGEQFF,TGCGCCAGCGAGACCGGGGGAGTGTACGGTGAGCAGTTCTTC
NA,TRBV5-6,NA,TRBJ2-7,CASSTDTRGAYEQYF,TGTGCCAGCAGCACGGACACCCGGGGCGCGTACGAGCAGTACTTC
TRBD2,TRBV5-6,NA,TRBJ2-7,CASGETSGSWNEQYF,TGTGCCAGCGGTGAAACTAGCGGGAGTTGGAACGAGCAGTACTTC
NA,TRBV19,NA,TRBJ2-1,CASSIRRDYNEQFF,TGTGCCAGTAGTATCCGTCGGGATTACAATGAGCAGTTCTTC
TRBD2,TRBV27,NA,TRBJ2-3,CASSPTSGRTDTQYF,TGTGCCAGCAGTCCGACTAGCGGGAGAACAGATACGCAGTATTTT
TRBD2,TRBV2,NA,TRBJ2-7,CASLGTSSYEQYF,TGTGCCAGCCTCGGGACTAGCTCCTACGAGCAGTACTTC
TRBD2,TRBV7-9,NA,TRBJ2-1,CASSPRTSGIYNEQFF,TGTGCCAGCAGCCCCAGGACTAGCGGGATTTACAATGAGCAGTTCTTC
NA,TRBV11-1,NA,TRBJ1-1,CASSLVSGVTEAFF,TGTGCCAGCAGCTTAGTGTCAGGGGTGACTGAAGCTTTCTTT
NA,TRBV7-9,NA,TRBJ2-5,CASSWDFRETQYF,TGTGCCAGCAGCTGGGACTTTAGGGAGACCCAGTACTTC
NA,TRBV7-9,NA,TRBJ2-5,CATSLATQYF,TGTGCCACCTCATTAGCGACCCAGTACTTC
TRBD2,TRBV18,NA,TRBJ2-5,CASSPPKLAGLKEETQYF,TGTGCCAGCTCACCACCGAAACTAGCGGGTCTAAAGGAGGAGACCCAGTACTTC
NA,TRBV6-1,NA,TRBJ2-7,CASSWERIYEQYF,TGTGCCAGCAGTTGGGAGAGAATCTACGAGCAGTACTTC
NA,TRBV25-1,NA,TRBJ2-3,CASSQRDGGTDTQYF,TGTGCCAGCAGCCAAAGGGACGGAGGCACAGATACGCAGTATTTT
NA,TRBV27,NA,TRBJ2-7,CASSASATYEQYF,TGTGCCAGCAGTGCTAGCGCGACCTACGAGCAGTACTTC
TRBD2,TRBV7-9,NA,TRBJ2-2,CASRVTGTSGRGNTGELFF,TGTGCCAGCAGGGTAACCGGGACTAGCGGGAGAGGGAACACCGGGGAGCTGTTTTTT
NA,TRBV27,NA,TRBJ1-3,CASSLLAGNTIYF,TGTGCCAGCAGTTTATTGGCAGGGAACACCATATATTTT
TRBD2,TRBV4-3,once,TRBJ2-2,CASSQDDLAGVTGELFF,TGCGCCAGCAGCCAAGATGATCTAGCGGGAGTCACCGGGGAGCTGTTTTTT
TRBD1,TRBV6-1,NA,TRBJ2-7,CASRATGFSYEQYF,TGTGCCAGCAGAGCGACAGGGTTCTCCTACGAGCAGTACTTC
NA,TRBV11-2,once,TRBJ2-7,CASSFLDEQYF,TGTGCCAGCAGCTTTTTAGACGAGCAGTACTTC
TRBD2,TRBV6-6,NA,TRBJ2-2,CASSYPGLLYTGELFF,TGTGCCAGCAGTTACCCGGGACTACTATACACCGGGGAGCTGTTTTTT